The 16 T cell receptor beta chains listed next were all sequenced from one sample in a study of glioma-infiltrating T cells after dendritic cell vaccination. Sequenced by immunoSEQ multiplex PCR; TCRdb stores in-frame clones only, minus some. The sample shows over 90,000 clones, 80% of them seen only once. Stated time point: after dendritic cell vaccination, including at tumor progression/relapse. Material: blood, obtained after dendritic cell vaccination. The receptors originated from a human donor with glioblastoma.

The chain couples TRBV19 to TRBJ1-5, with unresolved D. Germline V gives CDR1 LNHDA, CDR2 SQIVND (reference sequence). Trimming removed 3 bases from V and 1 base from J, with 7 bases in between. The CDR3 is made up of 14 amino acids. The CDR3 sequence is CASSILQSNQPQHF. CDR3 DNA sequence: TGTGCCAGTAGTATCCTGCAGAGCAATCAGCCCCAGCATTTT.

In its sample, this clone was seen a few times. The chain is built from TRBV5-6 and TRBJ2-7; 12 nucleotides align to TRBD2. Germline CDR1 SGHDT, CDR2 YYEEEE. This CDR3 is 15 amino acids long. Germline trimming cut 4 bases from V and 1 base from J; bases unmatched to any gene: 3. This CDR3 reads CASSASGRASYEQYF. CDR3 DNA: TGTGCCAGCAGCGCTAGCGGGAGGGCGTCCTACGAGCAGTACTTC.

The V and J genes are TRBV2 and TRBJ1-2; D unresolved. The length of the CDR3 is 13 residues. Germline CDR1 SNHLY, CDR2 FYNNEI. V dropped 5 bases and J dropped 14 bases, with 21 bases sitting between them. CDR3: CASSMRTSGSCTF. Written as DNA, the CDR3 is TGTGCCAGCAGTATGCGTACCTCCGGGTCCTGTACCTTC. Filled out from reference TRBV2 and TRBJ1-2, the complete variable domain reads EPEVTQTPSHQVTQMGQEVILRCVPISNHLYFYWYRQILGQKVEFLVSFYNNEISEKSEIFDDQFSVERPDGSNFTLKIRSTKLEDSAMYFCASSMRTSGSCTFGSGTRLTVV.

V is TRBV18 and J is TRBJ1-3, with D maybe TRBD1 (5 bases). This CDR3 has 17 amino acids. CDR1 KGHSH and CDR2 LQKENI come from the germline V gene. The V gene lost 3 bases and the J gene lost 1 base, with 16 bases spanning the gap. The CDR3 DNA follows: TGTGCCAGCTCACCGTTTTTTAGGGACTCTTCTGGAAACACCATATATTTT. This encodes CASSPFFRDSSGNTIYF. The complete variable domain, with remaining parts taken from reference TRBV18 and TRBJ1-3, reads NAGVMQNPRHLVRRRGQEARLRCSPMKGHSHVYWYRQLPEEGLKFMVYLQKENIIDESGMPKERFSAEFPKEGPSILRIQQVVRGDSAAYFCASSPFFRDSSGNTIYFGEGSWLTVV.

The V and J genes are TRBV5-1 and TRBJ1-6; D gene uncertain. The CDR3 extends over 14 amino acids. V was clipped by 1 base and J by 10 bases, with 12 bases between them. Germline V gene lookup returns CDR1 SGHRS and CDR2 YFSETQ. CDR3 residues: CASSLQASGSPLHF. CDR3 sequence (DNA): TGCGCCAGCAGCTTGCAGGCCTCGGGGTCACCCCTCCACTTT. Full variable domain (outside the CDR3, taken from reference TRBV5-1 and TRBJ1-6): KAGVTQTPRYLIKTRGQQVTLSCSPISGHRSVSWYQQTPGQGLQFLFEYFSETQRNKGNFPGRFSGRQFSNSRSEMNVSTLELGDSALYLCASSLQASGSPLHFGNGTRLTVT.

This clone showed up just a few times. This rearrangement joins TRBV7-2 to TRBJ2-5; 13 bases are shared with TRBD2. This CDR3 is built from 17 residues. The junction had 16 bases not matched to a gene; V was cut back by 4 bases and J by 11 bases. Germline V lookup: CDR1 SGHTA, CDR2 FQGNSA. The CDR3 loop is CASSSFPGLAGPVGQYF. CDR3 bases: TGTGCCAGCAGCTCTTTTCCGGGACTAGCGGGGCCGGTGGGGCAGTACTTC.

The chain recombines TRBV28 with TRBJ2-7; 7 nucleotides match TRBD2. The CDR3 is made up of 13 amino acids. Trimming removed 6 bases from V and 2 bases from J; junction bases left unmatched: 4. The germline gives CDR1 MDHEN, CDR2 SYDVKM. The CDR3 region has the DNA TGTGCCAGCAGGAGGACTAGTCCCTACGAGCAGTACTTC. Its translation: CASRRTSPYEQYF. The whole variable domain, remainder taken from reference TRBV28 and TRBJ2-7, is DVKVTQSSRYLVKRTGEKVFLECVQDMDHENMFWYRQDPGLGLRLIYFSYDVKMKEKGDIPEGYSVSREKKERFSLILESASTNQTSMYLCASRRTSPYEQYFGPGTRLTVT.

The chain employs TRBV28 and TRBJ2-7, with D possibly matching TRBD1 (5 bases). Trimming stripped 6 bases from V and 0 bases from J, with 9 bases between. CDR1 is MDHEN and CDR2 is SYDVKM in the germline V gene. The CDR3 spans 13 residues. CDR3 sequence (DNA): TGTGCCAGCAGGACAGTAAACTCCTACGAGCAGTACTTC. Its translation is CASRTVNSYEQYF.

The chain uses TRBV5-4 and TRBJ2-7; 12 nucleotides match TRBD1. The V and J ends lost 4 bases and 6 bases, in that order; junction bases with no gene match: 8. This CDR3 has 15 amino acids. The germline V gene encodes CDR1 SGHNT and CDR2 YYREEE (reference sequence). The CDR3 loop is CASSTRGTGGAEQYF. DNA for the CDR3: TGTGCCAGCAGCACCCGCGGGACAGGGGGCGCCGAGCAGTACTTC.

V is TRBV5-1 and J is TRBJ2-3, with 9 bases that match TRBD2. CDR3 length: 14 residues. V trimming: 6 bases; J trimming: 3 bases; junction bases outside the gene matches: 5. CDR1 SGHRS and CDR2 YFSETQ come from the germline V gene. The chain's CDR3 is CASTIAGATDTQYF. DNA for the CDR3: TGCGCCAGCACTATAGCGGGAGCGACAGATACGCAGTATTTT.

The gene calls are TRBV4-1 and TRBJ1-2, with D perhaps matching TRBD1 (5 bases). This CDR3 spans 18 amino acids. The V gene lost 0 bases and the J gene lost 4 bases, with 21 bases spanning the gap. Germline assignment: CDR1 MGHRA and CDR2 YSYEKL. The CDR3 reads CASSQDRVRGGPVYGYTF. The CDR3 DNA sequence: TGCGCCAGCAGCCAAGATAGGGTGAGGGGAGGCCCCGTCTATGGCTACACCTTC.

A remark on this clone: Germline is not matched at one junction end, which may reflect a read error. The J gene is TRBJ2-2, the V gene TRBV7-7; possibly TRBD2 for D (6 bases). Germline V gene lookup returns CDR1 SSHAT and CDR2 FNYEAQ (reference sequence). This CDR3 is 16 amino acids long. In DNA form, the CDR3 reads TGTGCTAGCAGCTTTGATGCCGGGGGGAACACCGGGGAGCTGTTTTTT. Protein: CASSFDAGGNTGELFF. Filled out from reference TRBV7-7 and TRBJ2-2, the complete variable domain reads GAGVSQSPRYKVTKRGQDVTLRCDPISSHATLYWYQQALGQGPEFLTYFNYEAQPDKSGLPSDRFSAERPEGSISTLTIQRTEQRDSAMYRCASSFDAGGNTGELFFGEGSRLTVL.

This chain joins TRBV11-3 and TRBJ2-7; 10 bases are a match to TRBD1. The CDR3 spans 17 residues. J lost 0 bases, V lost 5 bases, and 10 bases had no gene match. Germline V lookup: CDR1 SGHNT, CDR2 YENEEA. The CDR3 coding sequence is TGTGCCAGCAGCCAACCCTCCGGACAGGGGGGCTCCTACGAGCAGTACTTC. Its protein product is CASSQPSGQGGSYEQYF.

The chain carries TRBV19 and TRBJ2-1; 8 positions match TRBD1. V lost 5 bases and J lost 3; bases outside the gene matches: 9. There are 16 residues in the CDR3. CDR1 LNHDA and CDR2 SQIVND come from the germline V gene (reference sequence). CDR3 protein: CASSRQGFADYNEQFF. As DNA, the CDR3 is TGTGCCAGTAGTCGACAGGGGTTCGCGGACTACAATGAGCAGTTCTTC. The full variable domain, its missing parts supplied by reference TRBV19 and TRBJ2-1, is DGGITQSPKYLFRKEGQNVTLSCEQNLNHDAMYWYRQDPGQGLRLIYYSQIVNDFQKGDIAEGYSVSREKKESFPLTVTSAQKNPTAFYLCASSRQGFADYNEQFFGPGTRLTVL.

J is TRBJ1-1 and V is TRBV5-1; D uncertain. The V end lost 5 bases, the J end lost 1 base, and 6 bases lay between the germline ends. The germline gives CDR1 SGHRS, CDR2 YFSETQ. There are 12 residues in the CDR3. The CDR3 loop reads CASSTENTEAFF. The CDR3 DNA follows: TGCGCCAGCAGTACTGAGAACACTGAAGCTTTCTTT.

The chain combines TRBV29-1 with TRBJ1-2; 10 nucleotides align to TRBD1. The CDR3 length is 11 residues. The germline gives CDR1 SQVTM, CDR2 ANQGSEA. V lost 7 bases and J lost 6; bases outside the gene matches: 2. The CDR3 protein is CSGGTGDGYTF. CDR3 DNA: TGCAGCGGCGGGACAGGGGATGGCTACACCTTC.